This TCR beta chain comes out of a study of shared clonotypes between healthy human individuals. This clone was observed at least ten times. At deep level, the assay was performed. Original data processing: ImmunoSEQ output held junction-only sequences without quality scores, so filtering differed. Repertoires were generated with immunoSEQ multiplex PCR, while TCRdb's copy carries only in-frame clones and drops some. The DNA was the basis for D and trimming; V, J and clone size are from that table. This sample has roughly 95,000 clones; around 47% occur once, and the top ten carry roughly 16%. The CDR3 runs to 19 residues. Germline CDR1 reads SGHDT; CDR2 reads YYEEEE. Trimming removed 4 bases at V and 1 base at J, with 27 bases between.

The rearrangement joins TRBV5-6 to TRBJ2-7; D might be TRBD2 (6 bases). This receptor was obtained from a middle-aged woman in good health. Some clones in this sample may be carry-over from other donors' samples. Sequencing input: PBMCs. Here the CDR3 reads CASSAYSYDVSGRSYEQYF. DNA for the CDR3: TGTGCCAGCAGCGCATACTCTTACGATGTAAGCGGGCGATCCTACGAGCAGTACTTC.